This T cell receptor beta chain was retrieved from a study of blood T cell repertoires in COVID-19. CDR1 SGHNT and CDR2 YYREEE come from the germline V gene (reference sequence). The CDR3 is 14 amino acids. Trimming took off 4 bases at V and 5 bases at J, with 16 bases between the two ends. Assay used: immunoSEQ multiplex PCR; TCRdb lists only in-frame clones, some missing. This table has 220,000 or so clones, around four fifths appearing once. This clonotype originated in a man between 25 and 39 years old with active or convalescent COVID-19. The chain uses TRBV5-4 and TRBJ2-7, with D uncertain. The specimen sequenced was peripheral blood. The CDR3 sequence: CASSPTGLADEQYF. CDR3 DNA sequence: TGTGCCAGCAGCCCGACGGGTTTAGCTGACGAGCAGTACTTC.